This T cell receptor beta chain was sequenced for a study of tissue T cells after allogeneic stem cell transplantation. CDR3 sequences, V/J genes, frequencies and template counts came from survey-depth TCRbeta sequencing. TCRdb keeps only in-frame clones here, not all; method: immunoSEQ multiplex PCR. Of 9,000 to 10,000 clones listed, about three fifths are singletons. Trimming shortened V by 8 bases and J by 8 bases, and 18 bases separated the two germline ends. The V gene's germline CDR1 is LNHDA and CDR2 SQIVND (reference sequence). The CDR3 contains 14 residues. Retrospectively chosen non-transplant comparators had other cancers and at least five gastrointestinal samples, without known gastrointestinal disease.

The sequence derives from a woman between 18 and 55 years old with breast cancer. The V gene is TRBV19, the J gene TRBJ1-4, with a tentative D call TRBD1 (6 bases). The sequencing here drew on tissue from the jejunum, taken at autopsy. The CDR3 DNA follows: TGTGCCAGTCGGATGGCAGGGGAATGGGAAAAACTGTTTTTT. Translation: CASRMAGEWEKLFF. The full variable domain, completed using reference TRBV19 and TRBJ1-4, is DGGITQSPKYLFRKEGQNVTLSCEQNLNHDAMYWYRQDPGQGLRLIYYSQIVNDFQKGDIAEGYSVSREKKESFPLTVTSAQKNPTAFYLCASRMAGEWEKLFFGSGTQLSVL.